This TCR beta chain is drawn from a study of blood T cell repertoires in COVID-19 (dated by TCRdb to the early 2020s). Study-level background: Collaborator samples came from the United States, Italy and Spain and covered acute and convalescent phases of COVID-19. The prospective study material was composed of cDNA or gDNA derived from T cells, B-cell-depleted T cells, or PBMCs. The dataset comprised deeply sampled blood TCRbeta repertoires from subjects exposed to, actively infected with, or recovered from COVID-19. The repertoires were released in a freely available public database meant as a resource for research on the immune response to SARS-CoV-2. The samples were drawn from two sources: the first 160 participants of the ongoing ImmuneRACE study, and about 1,300 subjects contributed by 6 global collaborators. A de-identified subject ID, COVID-19 status, age in years and sex were almost always included in the sample metadata. Where available, HLA class I and class II types were obtained from metadata supplied by the sample provider rather than from assay-based typing. Beyond this particular receptor, the publication reports: How much clinical and demographic metadata was included differed by source and by participant, and the metadata was provided uncurated.

TCRbeta CDR3 regions were amplified from genomic DNA by means of the immunoSEQ Assay, a bias-controlled multiplex PCR. The paper's processing steps were these. Nucleated cell counts per sample were estimated from amplification of reference gene primers within the assay. To quantify the absolute abundance of each unique TCRbeta CDR3 rearrangement, sequence reads were collapsed and filtered. For each sample, productive Simpson clonality was calculated as the square root of Simpson's diversity index across productive rearrangements. Not all clones reach the TCRdb copy of this immuneACCESS table, which keeps in-frame sequences only. Checked studies attribute under half of the gap to unresolved V genes and leave the rest unexplained. V and J calls and clone size follow that table, whereas D and trimming were derived from the DNA. In all, the sample holds about 81,000 clones, and approximately 90% of those were seen once. The ten most abundant clones make up about 12% of the sample.

The germline V gene encodes CDR1 MNHEY and CDR2 SVGAGI. Including cysteine and phenylalanine, the CDR3 has 16 amino acids. Only the CDR3 DNA is retained, 48 bases long and in frame from the first base. V lost 2 bases and J lost 7 bases; the stretch between them is 18 bases long. A remark on this clone: Its antigen is still unknown. Base quality data are lacking; no much larger clone is found one base away.

Collaborating institutions collected whole blood in K2EDTA tubes following their own protocols. Collaborator samples were shipped for TCRbeta analysis as frozen whole blood, isolated PBMCs, or DNA extracted from either sample type. The sequenced sample consisted of peripheral blood. The source of this sequence is a man aged 70-80 years with active or convalescent COVID-19. The receptor chain draws on TRBV6-5 and TRBJ1-5, with a weak D call of TRBD1 (6 bases match). The DNA sequence is TGTGCCAGCAGTTACCAGCCGGGACAAATCAGGCAGCCCCAGCATTTT. It encodes CASSYQPGQIRQPQHF.